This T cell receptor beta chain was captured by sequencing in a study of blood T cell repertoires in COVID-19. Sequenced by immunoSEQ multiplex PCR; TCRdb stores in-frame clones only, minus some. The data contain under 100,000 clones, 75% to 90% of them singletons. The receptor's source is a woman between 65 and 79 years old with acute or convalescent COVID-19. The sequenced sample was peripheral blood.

The chain's CDR3 is CASSPDLSNLDYGYTF. DNA for the CDR3: TGTGCCAGCTCACCCGATCTCAGTAATCTAGACTATGGCTACACCTTC. The chain carries TRBV18 and TRBJ1-2, with unresolved D. This CDR3 is built from 16 residues. CDR1 KGHSH and CDR2 LQKENI come from the germline V gene. The V and J ends lost 3 bases and 3 bases respectively, with 17 bases between them. Full variable domain (rest looked up from reference TRBV18 and TRBJ1-2): NAGVMQNPRHLVRRRGQEARLRCSPMKGHSHVYWYRQLPEEGLKFMVYLQKENIIDESGMPKERFSAEFPKEGPSILRIQQVVRGDSAAYFCASSPDLSNLDYGYTFGSGTRLTVV.